The 23 T cell receptor beta chains below come from one sample, sequenced in a study of blood T cells in healthy people across ages. The second PCR ran roughly 7 to 12 cycles with a sample-barcoded 5' primer and J-beta primers. MiXCR was run by TCRdb on the 5' RACE reads, yielding one entry per CDR3 protein. The table lists about 670,000 distinct CDR3 sequences, 40% to 50% of them singletons. Specimen: blood. All receptors come from a man older than 75 in good health.

The chain has TRBV3-1 and TRBJ1-2; TRBD1 aligns across 8 bases. Germline trimming cut 5 bases from V and 9 bases from J; bases unmatched to any gene: 8. CDR3 length equals 13 residues. The germline gives CDR1 LGHDT, CDR2 YNNKEL (reference sequence). The CDR3 here is CASSDRGKSSYTF. CDR3 nucleotides: TGTGCCAGCAGCGACAGGGGAAAATCAAGCTACACCTTC.

The chain joins TRBV10-3 to TRBJ2-1; 11 bases agree with TRBD2. The CDR3 covers 13 residues. V lost 5 bases to trimming and J lost 8 bases; unmatched junction nucleotides: 2. CDR1 ENHRY and CDR2 SYGVKD come from the germline V gene. CDR3 in DNA: TGTGCCATCAGTATGACTAGCGGGGATGAGCAGTTCTTC. Protein sequence: CAISMTSGDEQFF.

The chain employs TRBV6-1 and TRBJ2-7; D not resolved. The J call may be in error: the DNA end matches TRBJ2-5 better. CDR1 is MNHNS and CDR2 is SASEGT in the germline V gene. This CDR3 contains 14 residues. The CDR3, as DNA: TGTGCCAGCAGTGAATCAAATTTGGTGAAGACCCAGTACTTC. Translated, it gives CASSESNLVKTQYF.

This clonotype showed up just a few times. The gene calls are TRBV7-9 and TRBJ2-7, with a tentative D call TRBD2 (6 bases). The CDR3 sequence is 16 residues long. Looked up from germline, CDR1 is SEHNR and CDR2 is FQNEAQ (reference sequence). V lost 5 bases and J lost 2, with 19 bases in between. CDR3 bases: TGTGCCAGCAGCCGTCCGGAGGGGTCGGTCACCTACGAGCAGTACTTC. Protein: CASSRPEGSVTYEQYF.

The V and J genes are TRBV7-6 and TRBJ2-5; TRBD2 agrees at 10 bases. This CDR3 has 16 amino acids. Germline V gives CDR1 SGHVS, CDR2 FNYEAQ. Trimming cost V 8 bases and J 11 bases; bases outside gene matches: 20. The CDR3 nucleotides are TGTGCCAGCTCTAGACAAAGCGGGGGGGCATACAATGAGCAGTACTTC. Translation: CASSRQSGGAYNEQYF.

The chain links TRBV9 to TRBJ2-5; TRBD2 matches at 7 bases. Trimming cost V 0 bases and J 11 bases; bases outside gene matches: 16. Germline CDR1 SGDLS, CDR2 YYNGEE. The CDR3 totals 16 residues. CDR3 amino acids: CASSVGGRELGNEQYF. As DNA, the CDR3 is TGTGCCAGCAGCGTAGGGGGGAGGGAGCTAGGCAATGAGCAGTACTTC.

V is TRBV4-3 and J is TRBJ1-2; D is undetermined. Deletions cut 0 bases from V and 2 bases from J, with 13 bases between. Germline V gene lookup returns CDR1 LGHNA and CDR2 YSLEER. This CDR3 has 16 residues. Here the CDR3 reads CASSQDRVGLNYGYTF. DNA for the CDR3: TGCGCCAGCAGCCAAGACCGCGTAGGGCTAAACTATGGCTACACCTTC.

This clonotype came up a few times. The chain employs TRBV20-1 and TRBJ2-1; 8 bases align to TRBD2. The CDR3 totals 16 residues. From germline, CDR1 is DFQATT and CDR2 SNEGSKA (reference sequence). J was trimmed by 9 bases and V by 6 bases; bases with no gene match: 19. The CDR3: CSAQTRAGVVLGEQFF. CDR3 bases: TGCAGTGCCCAAACGCGAGCGGGAGTGGTGTTGGGTGAGCAGTTCTTC.

Concerning this clonotype: Given a much more abundant clone one base away, this may be a read error. This chain connects TRBV12-3 or TRBV12-4 to TRBJ2-1; D may match TRBD1 or TRBD2 (5 bases each). The CDR3 runs 14 residues. Trimming stripped 7 bases from V and 10 bases from J, with 20 bases between. The DNA of the CDR3 is TGTGCCAGCACCAACCGGGACCCTAGCTACGAGCAGTTCTTC. Amino acids: CASTNRDPSYEQFF.

The chain uses TRBV2 and TRBJ2-1; D not resolved. The CDR3 loop spans 16 amino acids. The V gene's germline CDR1 is SNHLY and CDR2 FYNNEI. The germline V and J ends were trimmed by 2 bases and 0 bases, with 11 bases remaining between them. The CDR3 here is CASSEQQPSSYNEQFF. The CDR3 DNA follows: TGTGCCAGCAGTGAACAGCAACCGAGCTCCTACAATGAGCAGTTCTTC.

The chain has TRBV10-1 and TRBJ2-1; perhaps TRBD1 as D (6 bases). Germline V gene data show CDR1 as WNHNN and CDR2 as SYGVQD (reference sequence). CDR3 length: 14 residues. V was shortened by 5 bases and J by 9 bases, with 17 bases between the two germline ends. The CDR3 bases are TGCGCCAGCAGTCGACAGGAATATGTCAGTGAGCAGTTCTTC. Protein product: CASSRQEYVSEQFF.

The V and J genes are TRBV7-2 and TRBJ2-1; D remains unclear. The assigned J gene may be wrong: the sequence end matches TRBJ2-7 better. CDR3 length: 10 residues. The germline gives CDR1 SGHTA, CDR2 FQGNSA. The CDR3 sequence is CAWSFNEQYF. Written as DNA, the CDR3 is TGTGCCTGGAGTTTCAATGAGCAGTACTTC.

This clonotype has just a few counts. CDR3 protein: CATSRFGQGDSGANVLTF. CDR3 DNA: TGTGCCACCAGCAGATTCGGGCAGGGGGATTCAGGGGCCAACGTCCTGACTTTC. The chain combines TRBV15 with TRBJ2-6; 7 nucleotides line up with TRBD1. Per germline, CDR1 LNHNV and CDR2 YYDKDF (reference sequence). The CDR3 runs 18 residues. The J segment lost 4 bases and the V segment lost 2 bases, leaving 11 bases of the junction unmatched.

J is TRBJ1-6 and V is TRBV5-6; D ambiguous. The germline V gene has CDR1 SGHDT and CDR2 YYEEEE. V was cut by 1 base and J by 11 bases, with 16 bases left in between. The CDR3 runs to 15 residues. The CDR3 spells CASSLFETSNAPLHF. The CDR3 DNA reads as TGTGCCAGCAGCTTGTTCGAGACAAGTAACGCACCCCTCCACTTT.

This clonotype was seen more than once but under ten times. The genes are TRBV5-1 and TRBJ2-7; no firm D call. CDR3 length: 16 amino acids. V lost 4 bases to trimming and J lost 2 bases, with 19 bases between them. Germline V gene data show CDR1 as SGHRS and CDR2 as YFSETQ. CDR3 coding DNA: TGCGCCAGCAGCGCCCGAACAAGGGTAGATCCCTACGAGCAGTACTTC. Amino acids: CASSARTRVDPYEQYF.

This clonotype was recorded at least ten times. The chain links TRBV6-5 to TRBJ2-7; 7 nucleotides line up with TRBD2. The CDR3 consists of 13 residues. In germline, CDR1 is MNHEY, CDR2 SVGAGI. Losses at the gene ends were 5 bases for V and 3 bases for J; bases not matched to a gene: 4. DNA for the CDR3: TGTGCCAGCAGTCCTAGCGGAAGCTACGAGCAGTACTTC. It encodes CASSPSGSYEQYF.

This clonotype was picked up a small number of times. The gene calls are TRBV27 and TRBJ2-1, with D hard to call. V was pared by 6 bases and J by 0 bases, with 18 bases between. Germline CDR1 reads MNHEY; CDR2 reads SMNVEV (reference sequence). The length of the CDR3 is 17 residues. CDR3 sequence (DNA): TGTGCCAGCAGCTCTCCGGGTTCCCCTAGCTCCTACAATGAGCAGTTCTTC. This codes for CASSSPGSPSSYNEQFF.

The genes are TRBV6-5 and TRBJ1-1, with D unclear. V gave up 8 bases and J gave up 1 base, with 8 bases separating them. The length of the CDR3 is 12 residues. Germline CDR1 is MNHEY and CDR2 is SVGAGI. The CDR3 spells CASPRQNTEAFF. Here the CDR3 DNA reads TGTGCCAGCCCCAGACAGAACACTGAAGCTTTCTTT.

This clonotype was recorded only once. The chain is built from TRBV3-1 and TRBJ2-2, with TRBD1 as a possible D gene (6 bases). The CDR3 is made up of 17 amino acids. Germline V gives CDR1 LGHDT, CDR2 YNNKEL (reference sequence). V was cut by 2 bases and J by 0 bases, with 13 bases left in between. The CDR3 loop reads CASSQIKGGANTGELFF. Here the CDR3 DNA reads TGTGCCAGCAGCCAAATAAAAGGGGGAGCGAACACCGGGGAGCTGTTTTTT.

As regards this clonotype: Relative to the germline gene, one junction end is altered; a read error may explain this. The CDR3 sequence is CATNRQNQTTKEKLFF. DNA of the CDR3: TGTGCCACAAACCGACAGAACCAAACAACTAAGGAAAAACTGTTTTTT. The chain uses TRBV7-3 and TRBJ1-4; D is possibly TRBD1 (5 bases). The CDR3 covers 16 residues. The germline CDR1 and CDR2 sequences are SGHTA and FQGTGA.

The rearrangement links TRBV6-5 to TRBJ2-2; a possible D gene is TRBD2 (5 bases). The V gene's germline CDR1 is MNHEY and CDR2 SVGAGI. The CDR3 spans 18 residues. Between the trimmed V and J ends, which lost 0 bases and 0 bases, there was a span of 14 bases. The CDR3: CASSYSRARGSNTGELFF. DNA for the CDR3: TGTGCCAGCAGTTACTCGCGCGCCCGGGGATCGAACACCGGGGAGCTGTTTTTT.

The chain employs TRBV11-2 and TRBJ2-1; D may be TRBD2 (6 bases). The CDR3 loop spans 15 amino acids. Trimming stripped 3 bases from V and 5 bases from J, with 14 bases between. Germline CDR1 SGHAT, CDR2 FQNNGV. CDR3 protein: CASSLTSFSNNEQFF. CDR3 DNA: TGTGCCAGCAGCTTGACTAGTTTCAGTAACAATGAGCAGTTCTTC. The variable domain in full, with the rest retrieved from reference TRBV11-2 and TRBJ2-1, is EAGVAQSPRYKIIEKRQSVAFWCNPISGHATLYWYQQILGQGPKLLIQFQNNGVVDDSQLPKDRFSAERLKGVDSTLKIQPAKLEDSAVYLCASSLTSFSNNEQFFGPGTRLTVL.

This clonotype was observed a handful of times. This sequence joins TRBV6-1 and TRBJ2-2, with 7 bases fitting TRBD1. Germline trimming cut 2 bases from V and 6 bases from J; bases unmatched to any gene: 6. CDR1 and CDR2 from the germline V gene are MNHNS and SASEGT. The CDR3 is 15 amino acids. CDR3 protein: CASSERQGWAGELFF. The CDR3 nucleotides read TGTGCCAGCAGTGAAAGACAGGGATGGGCCGGGGAGCTGTTTTTT.